These 12 T cell receptor beta chains were all obtained from the same sample, sequenced in a study of OX40 agonist ivuxolimab in advanced cancers. TCRdb's table, derived via immunoSEQ multiplex PCR, lists solely in-frame clones and lacks some. The data show more than 8,500 clones, with around 71% seen just once and approximately 46% held by the top ten. The source was CD4+ or CD8+ T cells sorted from blood, collected in a trial of the OX40 agonist ivuxolimab. These receptors were taken from an adult with an advanced solid tumor such as melanoma, head and neck, liver or kidney cancer.

V gene TRBV13 combines with J gene TRBJ1-2; D is unresolved. V dropped 4 bases and J dropped 7 bases, with 13 bases sitting between them. Germline assignment: CDR1 PRHDT and CDR2 FYEKMQ (reference sequence). CDR3 length: 13 residues. The CDR3 DNA reads as TGTGCCAGCAGCTCCGCGGAAGGTCCTGGCTACACCTTC. Translating it yields CASSSAEGPGYTF.

This sequence joins TRBV11-2 and TRBJ2-1; D is uncertain. The V gene's germline CDR1 is SGHAT and CDR2 FQNNGV. V was shortened by 2 bases and J by 8 bases, with 7 bases between the two germline ends. The CDR3 is made up of 12 amino acids. The DNA for the CDR3 is TGTGCCAGCAGCTTATTAAGGGATGAGCAGTTCTTC. Its translation: CASSLLRDEQFF. Variable domain in full (rest from reference TRBV11-2 and TRBJ2-1): EAGVAQSPRYKIIEKRQSVAFWCNPISGHATLYWYQQILGQGPKLLIQFQNNGVVDDSQLPKDRFSAERLKGVDSTLKIQPAKLEDSAVYLCASSLLRDEQFFGPGTRLTVL.

This clone counts as medium-sized (0.01 to 0.1%). J is TRBJ2-5 and V is TRBV2; 7 bases are a match to TRBD2. The CDR3 has 13 amino acids. The junction had 4 bases not matched to a gene; V was cut back by 6 bases and J by 3 bases. Looked up from germline, CDR1 is SNHLY and CDR2 is FYNNEI. The CDR3 coding sequence is TGTGCCAGCAGGGAGGGAGGGAAAGAGACCCAGTACTTC. Its translation is CASREGGKETQYF.

The chain carries TRBV6-1 and TRBJ2-3, with 7 bases matching TRBD2. Trimming took 3 bases from V and 3 from J; bases not matched to a gene: 0. The CDR3 runs 13 residues. CDR1 is MNHNS, CDR2 SASEGT, per germline. CDR3 in amino acids: CASSERETDTQYF. The CDR3, as DNA: TGTGCCAGCAGTGAGCGGGAGACAGATACGCAGTATTTT.

The V gene is TRBV25-1, the J gene TRBJ2-5; TRBD2 is a possible D gene (5 bases). The CDR3 length is 14 residues. Per germline, CDR1 MGHDK and CDR2 SYGVNS. The V gene lost 0 bases and the J gene lost 5 bases, with 10 bases spanning the gap. The DNA for the CDR3 is TGTGCCAGCAGTGAATACGTGGGAGCGGAGACCCAGTACTTC. Its protein is CASSEYVGAETQYF.

This chain links TRBV13 with TRBJ2-3; D uncertain. V was pared by 0 bases and J by 3 bases, with 7 bases between. Per the germline V gene, CDR1 is PRHDT and CDR2 is FYEKMQ (reference sequence). The CDR3 is made up of 14 amino acids. The CDR3 is CASSLGPGTDTQYF. CDR3 nucleotide sequence: TGTGCCAGCAGCTTAGGCCCGGGTACAGATACGCAGTATTTT. The whole variable domain, remainder taken from reference TRBV13 and TRBJ2-3, is AAGVIQSPRHLIKEKRETATLKCYPIPRHDTVYWYQQGPGQDPQFLISFYEKMQSDKGSIPDRFSAQQFSDYHSELNMSSLELGDSALYFCASSLGPGTDTQYFGPGTRLTVL.

The chain employs TRBV7-6 and TRBJ2-7; 9 bases agree with TRBD1. This CDR3 has 17 residues. With V trimmed by 0 bases and J by 0 bases, 6 bases remained unmatched. Germline CDR1 reads SGHVS; CDR2 reads FNYEAQ. DNA of the CDR3: TGTGCCAGCAGCTTAGCCCCTGGACAGGGGAGCTCCTACGAGCAGTACTTC. This codes for CASSLAPGQGSSYEQYF.

The rearrangement links TRBV2 to TRBJ2-2; D tentatively fits TRBD1 or TRBD2 (5 bases each). V lost 3 bases, J lost 6 bases, and 11 bases lay in between. Germline values: CDR1 SNHLY, CDR2 FYNNEI. The CDR3 consists of 14 residues. The CDR3 DNA reads TGTGCCAGCAGTGATCCTAGAGGGGCCGGGGAGCTGTTTTTT. Translated, it gives CASSDPRGAGELFF.

The rearrangement uses TRBV5-6 and TRBJ2-7; D is ambiguous. Trimming took off 2 bases at V and 0 bases at J, with 9 bases between the two ends. Germline CDR1 and CDR2: SGHDT and YYEEEE. CDR3 length equals 14 residues. CDR3 protein: CASSFSSSSYEQYF. The CDR3 DNA follows: TGTGCCAGCAGCTTTAGCTCTAGCTCCTACGAGCAGTACTTC.

This clone was seen only a few times. The rearrangement links TRBV6-5 to TRBJ2-1; no firm D call. Germline V CDR1 and CDR2: MNHEY, SVGAGI. With 5 bases removed from V and 0 bases from J, the gap between germline ends came to 5 bases. The CDR3 runs to 13 residues. The CDR3 sequence: CASSGISYNEQFF. The DNA of the CDR3 is TGTGCCAGCAGTGGTATCTCCTACAATGAGCAGTTCTTC.

The chain combines TRBV6-1 with TRBJ2-7, with TRBD2 matching over 8 bases. The CDR3 spans 13 residues. V was clipped by 11 bases and J by 1 base; unmatched bases: 7. Looked up from germline, CDR1 is MNHNS and CDR2 is SASEGT. The CDR3 loop reads CAGQAGESYEQYF. CDR3 nucleotides: TGTGCCGGCCAAGCGGGAGAATCCTACGAGCAGTACTTC.

This clone has a handful of counts. CDR3 protein: CASSVSLADEQYF. Written as DNA, the CDR3 is TGTGCCAGCAGTGTATCACTAGCCGACGAGCAGTACTTC. This rearrangement joins TRBV6-5 to TRBJ2-7, with a weak D call TRBD2 (6 bases). The V gene's germline CDR1 is MNHEY and CDR2 SVGAGI. The CDR3 is made up of 13 amino acids. V was trimmed by 5 bases and J by 5 bases, leaving 13 bases between them.